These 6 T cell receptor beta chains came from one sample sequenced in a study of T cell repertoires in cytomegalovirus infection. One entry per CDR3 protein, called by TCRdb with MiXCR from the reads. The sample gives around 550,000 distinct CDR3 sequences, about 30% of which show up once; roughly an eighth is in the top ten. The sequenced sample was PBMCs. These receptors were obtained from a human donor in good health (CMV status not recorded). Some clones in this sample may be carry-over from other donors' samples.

The CDR3 region has the DNA TGTGCCAGTAGTACTCTCGGGTTCACAGATACGCAGTATTTT. Protein product: CASSTLGFTDTQYF. The genes are TRBV19 and TRBJ2-3; D is ambiguous. There are 14 residues in the CDR3. Per germline, CDR1 LNHDA and CDR2 SQIVND (reference sequence). V was trimmed by 4 bases and J by 2 bases, leaving 10 bases between them.

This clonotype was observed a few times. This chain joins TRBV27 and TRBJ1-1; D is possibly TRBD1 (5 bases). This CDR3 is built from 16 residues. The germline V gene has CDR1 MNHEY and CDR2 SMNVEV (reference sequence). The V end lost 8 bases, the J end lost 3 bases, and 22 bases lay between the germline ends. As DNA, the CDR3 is TGTGCCAGCTGTAGGGACGGAACAACTCTAGACACTGAAGCTTTCTTT. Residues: CASCRDGTTLDTEAFF.

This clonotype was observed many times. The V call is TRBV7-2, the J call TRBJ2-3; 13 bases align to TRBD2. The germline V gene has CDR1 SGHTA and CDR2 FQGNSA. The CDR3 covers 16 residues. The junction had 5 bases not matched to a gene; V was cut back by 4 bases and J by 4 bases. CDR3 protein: CASSSLLAGGADTQYF. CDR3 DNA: TGTGCCAGCAGCTCGTTACTAGCGGGAGGGGCAGATACGCAGTATTTT.

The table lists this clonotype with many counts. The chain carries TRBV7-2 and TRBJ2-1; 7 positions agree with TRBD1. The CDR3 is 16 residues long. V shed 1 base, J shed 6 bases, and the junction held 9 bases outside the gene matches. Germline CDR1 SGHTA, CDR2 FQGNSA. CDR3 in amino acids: CASSLVVGQPFNEQFF. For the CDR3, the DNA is TGTGCCAGCAGCTTAGTCGTGGGACAGCCGTTCAATGAGCAGTTCTTC.

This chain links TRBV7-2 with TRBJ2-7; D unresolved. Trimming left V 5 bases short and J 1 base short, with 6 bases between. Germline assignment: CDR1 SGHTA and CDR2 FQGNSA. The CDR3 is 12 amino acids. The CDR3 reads CASSELSYEQYF. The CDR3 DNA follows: TGTGCCAGCAGCGAGTTATCCTACGAGCAGTACTTC.

In nucleotides, the CDR3 is TGTGCCAGTGGCCTGGGGGGGGGGGGATCCTACGAGCAGTACTTC. This translates into CASGLGGGGSYEQYF. The J gene is TRBJ2-7, the V gene TRBV6-1; TRBD2 aligns across 7 bases. Losses at the gene ends were 9 bases for V and 1 base for J; bases not matched to a gene: 12. Germline lookup yields CDR1 MNHNS and CDR2 SASEGT. The CDR3 consists of 15 residues.